The TCR beta chain under discussion was sequenced for a study of cytomegalovirus exposure and HLA in healthy donors. The study, taken as a whole, reports: Cytomegalovirus association was listed for 170 or so TCR beta chains. In a later analysis, the majority of CMV-associated beta chains seemingly showed HLA restriction.

The PCR ran on 60 Vbeta and 13 Jbeta primers. Authors' methods: Later work found 80 million or so unique TCR beta chains, with 9.5 million to 14 million shared. Sequencing used immunoSEQ multiplex PCR; TCRdb keeps in-frame clones, though not all of them. V and J calls and clone size are as listed in that table; D and trimming were resolved from the DNA. The sample consists of about 86,000 clones, over 75% of them appearing once. To note about this clone: The antigen remains undetermined.

In germline, CDR1 is MDHEN, CDR2 SYDVKM. This CDR3 contains 13 residues. Germline trimming cut 5 bases from V and 3 bases from J; bases unmatched to any gene: 3. This TCR derives from a female donor in good health and CMV-seronegative. The chain combines TRBV28 with TRBJ2-7, with 8 bases matching TRBD1. The sequenced material came from PBMCs. CDR3 loop: CASSVDRVYEQYF. The CDR3 DNA reads as TGTGCCAGCAGTGTGGACAGGGTCTACGAGCAGTACTTC.